This TCR beta chain was profiled in a study of blood T cells in healthy people across ages. Donors were healthy Caucasian individuals from Russia aged roughly 6 to 95. Drawn from each donor were 8.5 to 10 milliliters of peripheral blood. Trimming at V came to 5 bases and at J to 2 bases, leaving 6 bases not matched to a gene. The CDR3 is 15 residues long. The germline V gene encodes CDR1 MNHEY and CDR2 SVGEGT. A J-beta primer mix and a sample-barcoded 5' primer were used in a second PCR of roughly 6 to 11 cycles. TCRdb reanalysed the 5' RACE reads using MiXCR and keeps one entry per CDR3 protein. The sample yields over a million distinct CDR3 sequences, 40% to 45% seen once.

Material: blood. The TCR sequence derives from a woman aged 55-70 years in good health. The chain has TRBV6-2 or TRBV6-3 and TRBJ2-7; 10 positions match TRBD2. CDR3 sequence: CASSELAGEPYEQYF. Written as DNA, the CDR3 is TGTGCCAGCAGTGAGCTAGCGGGAGAACCCTACGAGCAGTACTTC.